These 25 T cell receptor beta chains came from one sample sequenced in a study of blood T cell repertoires in COVID-19 (dated by TCRdb to about 2020). The method behind the library was the immunoSEQ multiplex PCR assay. TCRdb retrieved this table from immuneACCESS and kept in-frame rearrangements only. Not all clones are present; in checked studies, unresolved V genes account for under half, and no reason is known for the remainder. The sample table contains about 200,000 clones; only one count was recorded for around 81% of them. 10% to 15% of the sample goes to the ten largest clones. The specimen sequenced was peripheral blood. These receptors all come from a human donor in a cohort sampled during active COVID-19.

The chain combines TRBV25-1 with TRBJ2-7, with D uncertain. The CDR3 sequence is 13 residues long. Germline V CDR1 and CDR2: MGHDK, SYGVNS. V was shortened by 1 base and J by 3 bases, with 7 bases between the two germline ends. CDR3 coding DNA: TGTGCCAGCAGTGAATCCCAATTCTACGAGCAGTACTTC. Amino acids: CASSESQFYEQYF.

The rearrangement links TRBV9 to TRBJ2-3, with 9 nucleotides matching TRBD1. The CDR3 runs 17 residues. Germline CDR1 and CDR2: SGDLS and YYNGEE. The ends lost 3 bases at V and 0 bases at J; junction bases unmatched: 8. CDR3: CASSALTGGRSTDTQYF. The DNA of the CDR3 is TGTGCCAGCAGCGCTTTAACAGGGGGCCGCAGCACAGATACGCAGTATTTT.

This chain uses TRBV4-1 with TRBJ2-3; TRBD2 agrees at 12 bases. There are 17 residues in the CDR3. V trimming: 3 bases; J trimming: 5 bases; junction bases outside the gene matches: 9. Germline V CDR1 and CDR2: MGHRA, YSYEKL. CDR3: CASSQGRLAGEVDTQYF. The CDR3 DNA sequence: TGCGCCAGCAGCCAGGGCCGACTAGCGGGAGAAGTAGATACGCAGTATTTT.

The rearrangement uses TRBV5-4 and TRBJ2-5; tentatively, D is TRBD1 (6 bases). CDR1 is SGHNT and CDR2 is YYREEE in the germline V gene (reference sequence). The CDR3 contains 15 residues. Trimming removed 0 bases from V and 5 bases from J, with 14 bases in between. The CDR3 region has the DNA TGTGCCAGCAGCTTGGGAATTGGACAGAGTGAGACCCAGTACTTC. Translated, it gives CASSLGIGQSETQYF. The full variable domain, in which reference TRBV5-4 and TRBJ2-5 provide the parts outside the CDR3, is ETGVTQSPTHLIKTRGQQVTLRCSSQSGHNTVSWYQQALGQGPQFIFQYYREEENGRGNFPPRFSGLQFPNYSSELNVNALELDDSALYLCASSLGIGQSETQYFGPGTRLLVL.

A few counts support this clone. The rearrangement links TRBV7-2 to TRBJ1-2; D is perhaps TRBD1 (6 bases). The CDR3 has 13 amino acids. V was clipped by 7 bases and J by 2 bases, with 11 bases between them. Germline V gene data show CDR1 as SGHTA and CDR2 as FQGNSA. The chain's CDR3 is CASNPQGNYGYTF. The CDR3 nucleotides read TGTGCCAGCAACCCACAGGGCAACTATGGCTACACCTTC.

The V and J genes are TRBV10-2 and TRBJ2-5; the match to TRBD1 covers 12 bases. Trimming removed 7 bases from V and 5 bases from J; junction bases left unmatched: 11. Looked up from germline, CDR1 is WSHSY and CDR2 is SAAADI. This CDR3 region has 16 residues. The CDR3 sequence: CASNNRDRGLRETQYF. CDR3 DNA: TGCGCCAGCAATAACCGGGACAGGGGGCTGAGGGAGACCCAGTACTTC.

This chain connects TRBV13 to TRBJ2-5; D is undetermined. The V gene lost 2 bases and the J gene lost 1 base, with 11 bases spanning the gap. The germline CDR1 and CDR2 sequences are PRHDT and FYEKMQ (reference sequence). The CDR3 length is 15 residues. CDR3 nucleotides: TGTGCCAGCAGCTTAAGGCGACACTCCCAAGAGACCCAGTACTTC. Translation gives CASSLRRHSQETQYF.

This rearrangement joins TRBV7-9 to TRBJ2-1; TRBD2 is a possible D gene (6 bases). V was trimmed by 2 bases and J by 9 bases, leaving 14 bases between them. Germline V CDR1 and CDR2: SEHNR, FQNEAQ (reference sequence). The CDR3 spans 14 residues. As DNA, the CDR3 is TGTGCCAGCAGCTTACAAGCGGTGGGGGGTGAGCAGTTCTTC. The encoded protein is CASSLQAVGGEQFF.

This chain connects TRBV11-2 to TRBJ2-5, with 12 bases matching TRBD2. The CDR3 is 19 residues long. The germline V gene encodes CDR1 SGHAT and CDR2 FQNNGV. V gave up 5 bases and J gave up 5 bases; unmatched junction bases: 18. CDR3: CASSQPRLPLAGGRETQYF. CDR3 sequence (DNA): TGTGCCAGCAGCCAACCCCGCTTACCACTAGCGGGGGGCAGGGAGACCCAGTACTTC. Together with reference TRBV11-2 and TRBJ2-5, the CDR3 gives the full variable domain: EAGVAQSPRYKIIEKRQSVAFWCNPISGHATLYWYQQILGQGPKLLIQFQNNGVVDDSQLPKDRFSAERLKGVDSTLKIQPAKLEDSAVYLCASSQPRLPLAGGRETQYFGPGTRLLVL.

The chain couples TRBV7-9 to TRBJ2-1, with D perhaps matching TRBD2 (6 bases). With 7 bases removed from V and 3 bases from J, the gap between germline ends came to 16 bases. The length of the CDR3 is 15 residues. From germline, CDR1 is SEHNR and CDR2 FQNEAQ (reference sequence). The DNA for the CDR3 is TGTGCCAGCACCAAAGACCGGAGGGTCTACAATGAGCAGTTCTTC. The encoded protein is CASTKDRRVYNEQFF.

The chain joins TRBV19 to TRBJ1-2, with TRBD1 identical over 10 bases. The V and J ends lost 7 bases and 2 bases, in that order; junction bases with no gene match: 4. Germline V gene sequence: CDR1 LNHDA, CDR2 SQIVND (reference sequence). CDR3 length equals 14 residues. The CDR3 sequence is CASTMGQGNYGYTF. The CDR3 bases are TGTGCCAGTACCATGGGACAGGGGAACTATGGCTACACCTTC.

This chain links TRBV3-1 (or the pseudogene TRBV3-2) with TRBJ1-2; 10 nucleotides align to TRBD1. V shed 5 bases, J shed 8 bases, and the junction held 2 bases outside the gene matches. This CDR3 region has 12 residues. Germline-derived CDR1 and CDR2 are LGHDT and YNNKEL (reference sequence). DNA for the CDR3: TGTGCCAGCAGCGGACAGGGGGGAGGCTACACCTTC. The encoded protein is CASSGQGGGYTF.

The CDR3 is CASSSTGPLYEQYF. The CDR3 DNA sequence: TGTGCCAGCAGCTCGACAGGGCCCCTCTACGAGCAGTACTTC. This sequence joins TRBV7-2 and TRBJ2-7, with TRBD1 matching 7 bases. The CDR3 sequence is 14 residues long. Germline V CDR1 and CDR2: SGHTA, FQGNSA. J was trimmed by 3 bases and V by 4 bases; bases with no gene match: 6.

This clone was detected many times. Other nucleotide sequences from this sample produce the same CDR3. The chain uses TRBV5-1 and TRBJ2-7; 9 bases align to TRBD1. Unmatched junction bases numbered 3, after V lost 3 bases and J lost 2 bases. The CDR3 runs to 14 residues. Germline assignment: CDR1 SGHRS and CDR2 YFSETQ. Here the CDR3 DNA reads TGCGCCAGCAGCTCGGGACAGGGAACCTACGAGCAGTACTTC. This translates into CASSSGQGTYEQYF.

This chain connects TRBV5-1 to TRBJ2-1, with TRBD2 matching 8 bases. From germline, CDR1 is SGHRS and CDR2 YFSETQ. The ends lost 1 base at V and 2 bases at J; junction bases unmatched: 5. The CDR3 totals 16 residues. The CDR3: CASSLMTRGAYNEQFF. The CDR3 DNA reads TGCGCCAGCAGCTTGATGACGCGGGGGGCCTACAATGAGCAGTTCTTC. Full variable domain (remainder filled in from reference TRBV5-1 and TRBJ2-1): KAGVTQTPRYLIKTRGQQVTLSCSPISGHRSVSWYQQTPGQGLQFLFEYFSETQRNKGNFPGRFSGRQFSNSRSEMNVSTLELGDSALYLCASSLMTRGAYNEQFFGPGTRLTVL.

V usage is TRBV7-2 and J usage is TRBJ2-5, with TRBD2 matching over 9 bases. The CDR3 spans 15 residues. J gave up 4 bases and V 0 bases, and 3 bases lay outside the gene matches. The germline gives CDR1 SGHTA, CDR2 FQGNSA. CDR3 sequence (DNA): TGTGCCAGCAGCTTAGCGTCTAGCGGGGCAGAGACCCAGTACTTC. The encoded protein is CASSLASSGAETQYF.

This chain connects TRBV24-1 to TRBJ1-2; perhaps TRBD1 as D (6 bases). The CDR3 covers 16 residues. Germline loops: CDR1 KGHDR, CDR2 SFDVKD. V dropped 2 bases and J dropped 5 bases, with 17 bases sitting between them. CDR3 in DNA: TGTGCCACCAGTGATTGGGGGCAGGGAAATTATTATGGCTACACCTTC. It is translated as CATSDWGQGNYYGYTF.

The chain carries TRBV27 and TRBJ2-7, with D possibly TRBD1 on 6 matching bases. Trimming left V 8 bases short and J 2 bases short, with 19 bases between. Per germline, CDR1 MNHEY and CDR2 SMNVEV (reference sequence). This CDR3 is 15 amino acids long. The CDR3: CASSKGVQATYEQYF. CDR3 bases: TGTGCCAGCTCGAAGGGGGTTCAGGCGACCTACGAGCAGTACTTC.

DNA of the CDR3: TGTGCCAGCAGTTACGAGACAGGGGGCGCTACCAAAAACATTCAGTACTTC. Residues: CASSYETGGATKNIQYF. The V and J genes are TRBV6-2 or TRBV6-3 and TRBJ2-4; 10 bases agree with TRBD1. V gave up 2 bases and J gave up 2 bases; unmatched junction bases: 6. The germline gives CDR1 MNHEY, CDR2 SVGEGT. There are 17 residues in the CDR3.

The table lists this clone with a few counts. This chain connects TRBV7-9 to TRBJ2-1, with a tentative D call TRBD2 (5 bases). Germline V gene lookup returns CDR1 SEHNR and CDR2 FQNEAQ (reference sequence). Trimming removed 3 bases from V and 2 bases from J, with 23 bases in between. The CDR3 runs 19 residues. The CDR3 DNA reads as TGTGCCAGCAGCTTGGGGTGGGGAGTATCTACACACACCTACAATGAGCAGTTCTTC. Its protein product is CASSLGWGVSTHTYNEQFF.

The rearrangement uses TRBV29-1 and TRBJ2-6; D is unclear. The CDR3 extends over 12 amino acids. Trimming cost V 4 bases and J 2 bases, with 3 bases left between them. Germline V gene lookup returns CDR1 SQVTM and CDR2 ANQGSEA. CDR3 sequence reads: CSVAAGANVLTF. DNA for the CDR3: TGCAGCGTTGCGGCTGGGGCCAACGTCCTGACTTTC.

The chain has TRBV5-1 and TRBJ2-2, with D perhaps TRBD1 (5 bases). Trimming cost V 4 bases and J 6 bases, with 19 bases left between them. CDR1 and CDR2 (germline): SGHRS, YFSETQ. The CDR3 runs to 16 residues. Here the CDR3 reads CASSLQQDQTSGELFF. DNA of the CDR3: TGCGCCAGCAGCCTACAACAGGACCAAACCTCCGGGGAGCTGTTTTTT. The whole variable domain, remainder taken from reference TRBV5-1 and TRBJ2-2, is KAGVTQTPRYLIKTRGQQVTLSCSPISGHRSVSWYQQTPGQGLQFLFEYFSETQRNKGNFPGRFSGRQFSNSRSEMNVSTLELGDSALYLCASSLQQDQTSGELFFGEGSRLTVL.

Points on this clone: Other DNA sequences in the same sample also yield this CDR3. The chain recombines TRBV19 with TRBJ1-2, with D tentatively TRBD1 (6 bases). Trimming shortened V by 1 base and J by 0 bases, and 9 bases separated the two germline ends. The CDR3 has 15 residues. CDR1 and CDR2 from the germline V gene are LNHDA and SQIVND (reference sequence). The CDR3 sequence: CASSIGTGPNYGYTF. The CDR3 DNA follows: TGTGCCAGTAGTATAGGAACAGGGCCTAACTATGGCTACACCTTC.

This chain joins TRBV7-6 and TRBJ2-2, with 8 bases fitting TRBD1. From germline, CDR1 is SGHVS and CDR2 FNYEAQ. This CDR3 spans 14 amino acids. J was trimmed by 1 base and V by 6 bases; bases with no gene match: 1. CDR3 residues: CASRGTGNTGELFF. DNA of the CDR3: TGTGCCAGCAGGGGGACAGGGAACACCGGGGAGCTGTTTTTT.

V is TRBV21-1 and J is TRBJ2-7; whether TRBD2, the table's D call, matches the DNA was not checked. TRBV21-1 is marked as a pseudogene. The CDR3 is 16 residues long. For the CDR3, the DNA is TGTGCCAGCAGCGCAAGCCGACTAGCGGGAATCTACGAGCAGTACTTC. As protein: CASSASRLAGIYEQYF.